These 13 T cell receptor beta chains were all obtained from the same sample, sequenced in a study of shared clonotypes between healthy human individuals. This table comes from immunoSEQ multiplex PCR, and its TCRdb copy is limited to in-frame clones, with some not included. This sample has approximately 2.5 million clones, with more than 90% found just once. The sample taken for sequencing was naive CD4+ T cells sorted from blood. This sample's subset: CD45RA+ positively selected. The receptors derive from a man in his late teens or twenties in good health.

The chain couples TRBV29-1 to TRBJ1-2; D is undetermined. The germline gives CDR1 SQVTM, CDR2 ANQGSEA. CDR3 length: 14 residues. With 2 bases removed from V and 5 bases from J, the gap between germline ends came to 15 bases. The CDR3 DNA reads TGCAGCGTTGAAAACACCGATTGGTCTTATGGCTACACCTTC. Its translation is CSVENTDWSYGYTF.

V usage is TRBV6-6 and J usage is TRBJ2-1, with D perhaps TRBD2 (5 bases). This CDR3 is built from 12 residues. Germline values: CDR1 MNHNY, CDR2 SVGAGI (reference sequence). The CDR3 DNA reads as TGTGCGGGAGCCGGGGCCTACAATGAGCAGTTCTTC. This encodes CAGAGAYNEQFF.

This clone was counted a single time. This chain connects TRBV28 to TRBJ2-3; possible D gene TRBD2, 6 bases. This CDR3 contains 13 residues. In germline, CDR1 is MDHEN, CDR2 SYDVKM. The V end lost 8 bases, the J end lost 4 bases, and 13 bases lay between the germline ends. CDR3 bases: TGTGCCAGCCTGGAGGGCAACGCAGATACGCAGTATTTT. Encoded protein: CASLEGNADTQYF.

In nucleotides, the CDR3 is TGTGCCAGCAGCTTAGATCAGAGGGCTCACTATGGCTACACCTTC. It is translated as CASSLDQRAHYGYTF. The gene calls are TRBV11-2 and TRBJ1-2; D is undetermined. Per the germline V gene, CDR1 is SGHAT and CDR2 is FQNNGV. This CDR3 has 15 residues. Trimming removed 0 bases at V and 3 bases at J, with 11 bases between.

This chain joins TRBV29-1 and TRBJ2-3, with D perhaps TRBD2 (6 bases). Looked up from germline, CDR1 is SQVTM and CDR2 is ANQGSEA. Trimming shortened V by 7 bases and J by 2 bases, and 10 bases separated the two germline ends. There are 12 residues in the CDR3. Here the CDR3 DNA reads TGCAGCGGAGCGGGCCCCACAGATACGCAGTATTTT. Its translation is CSGAGPTDTQYF.

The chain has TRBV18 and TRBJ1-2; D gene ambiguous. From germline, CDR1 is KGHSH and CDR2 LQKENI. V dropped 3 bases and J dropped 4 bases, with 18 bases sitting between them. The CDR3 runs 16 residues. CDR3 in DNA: TGTGCCAGCTCACCCTCTGTAGGCCACCTAGCCTATGGCTACACCTTC. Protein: CASSPSVGHLAYGYTF.

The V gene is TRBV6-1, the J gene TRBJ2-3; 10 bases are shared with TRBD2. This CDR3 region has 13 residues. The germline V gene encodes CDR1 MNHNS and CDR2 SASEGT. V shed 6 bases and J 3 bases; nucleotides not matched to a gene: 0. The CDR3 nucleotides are TGTGCCAGCAGGGGACTAGCGACAGATACGCAGTATTTT. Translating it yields CASRGLATDTQYF.

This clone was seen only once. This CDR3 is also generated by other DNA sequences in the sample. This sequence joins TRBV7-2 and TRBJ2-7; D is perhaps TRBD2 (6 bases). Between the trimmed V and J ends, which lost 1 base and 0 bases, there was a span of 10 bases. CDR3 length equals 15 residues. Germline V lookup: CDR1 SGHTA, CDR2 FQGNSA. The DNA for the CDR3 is TGTGCCAGCAGCTTAGGGGCGGGAACCTCCTACGAGCAGTACTTC. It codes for CASSLGAGTSYEQYF. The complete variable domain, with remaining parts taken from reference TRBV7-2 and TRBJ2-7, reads GAGVSQSPSNKVTEKGKDVELRCDPISGHTALYWYRQSLGQGLEFLIYFQGNSAPDKSGLPSDRFSAERTGGSVSTLTIQRTQQEDSAVYLCASSLGAGTSYEQYFGPGTRLTVT.

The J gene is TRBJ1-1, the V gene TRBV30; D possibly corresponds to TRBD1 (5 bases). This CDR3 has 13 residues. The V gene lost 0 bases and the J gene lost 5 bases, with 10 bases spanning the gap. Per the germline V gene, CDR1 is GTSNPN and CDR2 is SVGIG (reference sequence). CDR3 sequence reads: CAWSVIRVTEAFF. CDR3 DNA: TGTGCCTGGAGTGTTATCAGGGTTACTGAAGCTTTCTTT.

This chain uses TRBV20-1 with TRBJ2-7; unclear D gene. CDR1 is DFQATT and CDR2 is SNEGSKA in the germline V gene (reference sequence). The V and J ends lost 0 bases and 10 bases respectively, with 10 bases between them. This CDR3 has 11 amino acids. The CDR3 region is CSARDPALQYF. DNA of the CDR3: TGCAGTGCTAGAGATCCCGCGTTACAGTACTTC.

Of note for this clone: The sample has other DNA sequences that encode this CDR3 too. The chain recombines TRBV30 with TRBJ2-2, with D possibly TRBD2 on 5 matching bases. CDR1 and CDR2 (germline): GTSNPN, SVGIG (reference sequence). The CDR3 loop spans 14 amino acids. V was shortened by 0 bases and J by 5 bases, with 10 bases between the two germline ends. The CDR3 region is CAWSVSGGTGELFF. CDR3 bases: TGTGCCTGGAGTGTATCTGGCGGGACCGGGGAGCTGTTTTTT.

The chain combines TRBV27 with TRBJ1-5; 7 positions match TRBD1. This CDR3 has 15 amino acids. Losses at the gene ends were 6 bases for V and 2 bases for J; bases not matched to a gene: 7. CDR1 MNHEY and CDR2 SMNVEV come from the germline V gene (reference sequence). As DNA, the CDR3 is TGTGCCAGCAGCCAGCGGCAGGGGGGCAATCAGCCCCAGCATTTT. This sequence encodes CASSQRQGGNQPQHF.

CDR3 bases: TGTGCCAGCAGTTACTCGACAGATCCGCCGTACGAGCAGTACTTC. Translation: CASSYSTDPPYEQYF. The V gene is TRBV6-5, the J gene TRBJ2-7, with a tentative D call TRBD1 (5 bases). The V gene's germline CDR1 is MNHEY and CDR2 SVGAGI. The CDR3 length is 15 residues. The V gene lost 0 bases and the J gene lost 4 bases, with 13 bases spanning the gap.